Presented here are 21 T cell receptor beta chains from one specimen sequenced in a study of blood T cells in healthy people across ages. Then a second PCR, running about 6 to 11 cycles, was carried out with a sample-barcoded 5' primer and a J-beta primer mix. MiXCR was run by TCRdb on the 5' RACE reads, yielding one entry per CDR3 protein. The table records about 1,000,000 distinct CDR3 sequences, over 35% of them present only once. The sequencing sample was made of blood. The receptors come from a woman aged 60-70 years in good health.

V is TRBV7-8 and J is TRBJ2-7; no reliable D call. The DNA matches TRBJ2-5 better at its end, which makes the J call doubtful. Germline V gene data show CDR1 as SGHVS and CDR2 as FQNEAQ. The CDR3 spans 12 residues. The CDR3 loop reads CASSSDGTTQYF. CDR3 DNA: TGTGCCAGCAGCTCGGACGGCACGACCCAGTACTTC.

The chain links TRBV9 to TRBJ1-5; unclear D gene. Germline V gene sequence: CDR1 SGDLS, CDR2 YYNGEE. V lost 0 bases and J 4 bases, leaving 8 bases between the germline ends. CDR3 length: 14 amino acids. DNA of the CDR3: TGTGCCAGCAGCGTAGCAGGAGTAAATCAGCCCCAGCATTTT. Translating gives CASSVAGVNQPQHF.

The gene calls are TRBV6-1 and TRBJ2-7, with D tentatively TRBD2 (6 bases). Trimming pared 1 base from V and 5 bases from J, leaving 15 bases between. The CDR3 consists of 15 residues. The germline V gene encodes CDR1 MNHNS and CDR2 SASEGT. CDR3 sequence (DNA): TGTGCCAGCAGTGAAGGCGGCAGGTGGGGGGACGAGCAGTACTTC. Encoded protein: CASSEGGRWGDEQYF.

The CDR3 spells CASSLEVGNIQYF. CDR3 coding DNA: TGCGCCAGCAGCTTGGAGGTAGGGAACATTCAGTACTTC. The chain joins TRBV5-1 to TRBJ2-4; D remains ambiguous. The V gene lost 0 bases and the J gene lost 7 bases, with 8 bases spanning the gap. Germline CDR1 and CDR2: SGHRS and YFSETQ. This CDR3 has 13 amino acids.

This clonotype was recorded a few times. This sequence joins TRBV7-2 and TRBJ1-2, with no clear D. Germline V lookup: CDR1 SGHTA, CDR2 FQGNSA. V was clipped by 4 bases and J by 4 bases, with 19 bases between them. This CDR3 comprises 16 residues. The chain's CDR3 is CASSSGRAAVFYGYTF. For the CDR3, the DNA is TGTGCCAGCAGCTCTGGACGGGCAGCCGTCTTCTATGGCTACACCTTC.

The J gene is TRBJ1-2, the V gene TRBV15; a possible D gene is TRBD1 (5 bases). The germline V and J ends were trimmed by 3 bases and 6 bases, with 11 bases remaining between them. CDR3 size: 13 residues. The germline V gene encodes CDR1 LNHNV and CDR2 YYDKDF (reference sequence). CDR3 in DNA: TGTGCCACCAGCAGGGGGGACGAAGATGGCTACACCTTC. Amino acid sequence: CATSRGDEDGYTF.

The chain employs TRBV6-5 and TRBJ1-3; TRBD1 is a possible D gene (5 bases). Germline V lookup: CDR1 MNHEY, CDR2 SVGAGI. The CDR3 length is 16 residues. V was cut by 2 bases and J by 4 bases, with 15 bases left in between. CDR3 DNA: TGTGCCAGCAGTTACCTTCGGGGGGGAGGAGGAAACACCATATATTTT. This encodes CASSYLRGGGGNTIYF.

CDR3 region: CSAALTGNYEQYF. In DNA form, the CDR3 reads TGCAGTGCTGCCCTTACAGGGAACTACGAGCAGTACTTC. V and J are TRBV20-1 and TRBJ2-7, with a possible D match to TRBD1 (6 bases). Trimming pared 5 bases from V and 3 bases from J, leaving 14 bases between. Looked up from germline, CDR1 is DFQATT and CDR2 is SNEGSKA (reference sequence). The CDR3 totals 13 residues.

In this sample, this clonotype turned up a few times. CDR3 DNA: TGTGCCAGCAGTTTCTACGCCGGGACTAGTGAGGCGTTCTTC. Residues: CASSFYAGTSEAFF. The chain combines TRBV27 with TRBJ2-1; 8 bases are a match to TRBD2. The CDR3 extends over 14 amino acids. CDR1 and CDR2 (germline): MNHEY, SMNVEV (reference sequence). With 3 bases clipped from V and 15 bases from J, the junction kept 13 bases outside the gene matches.

J is TRBJ2-1 and V is TRBV18; TRBD2 matches 7 bases. The CDR3 runs to 16 residues. From germline, CDR1 is KGHSH and CDR2 LQKENI. Trimming at V came to 0 bases and at J to 5 bases, leaving 7 bases not matched to a gene. Here the CDR3 DNA reads TGTGCCAGCTCACCACCGACTAGCCCTAGGGACAATGAGCAGTTCTTC. Amino acids: CASSPPTSPRDNEQFF.

The gene calls are TRBV27 and TRBJ1-5, with 8 bases lining up with TRBD1. The CDR3 is 17 residues long. Trimming cost V 4 bases and J 6 bases; bases outside gene matches: 14. CDR1 and CDR2 from the germline V gene are MNHEY and SMNVEV (reference sequence). The CDR3 here is CASSYSLQTGGGQPQHF. The CDR3 DNA reads as TGTGCCAGCAGTTACTCACTTCAAACAGGGGGAGGTCAGCCCCAGCATTTT.

V gene TRBV6-5 combines with J gene TRBJ1-2; possibly TRBD1 for D (5 bases). The CDR3 length is 12 residues. V gave up 8 bases and J gave up 2 bases, with 9 bases separating them. Germline V CDR1 and CDR2: MNHEY, SVGAGI. The chain's CDR3 is CASVGDNYGYTF. In nucleotides, the CDR3 is TGTGCCAGCGTGGGGGACAACTATGGCTACACCTTC.

This chain links TRBV7-9 with TRBJ2-3; the D is unclear. CDR3 length: 13 amino acids. Trimming took off 5 bases at V and 2 bases at J, with 8 bases between the two ends. CDR1 and CDR2 (germline): SEHNR, FQNEAQ (reference sequence). CDR3 in amino acids: CASSPKYTDTQYF. CDR3 nucleotides: TGTGCCAGCAGCCCCAAATACACAGATACGCAGTATTTT.

The chain carries TRBV7-2 and TRBJ1-2; unclear D gene. Germline V gene sequence: CDR1 SGHTA, CDR2 FQGNSA. V lost 0 bases to trimming and J lost 4 bases, with 12 bases between them. The CDR3 contains 15 residues. The CDR3 DNA follows: TGTGCCAGCAGCTTAGCTAGCAGGAACCTCTATGGCTACACCTTC. Its translation is CASSLASRNLYGYTF.

Remarks on this clonotype: A junction boundary mismatches the germline segment, possibly from a read error. V and J are TRBV15 and TRBJ2-1; 7 bases align to TRBD1. Per germline, CDR1 LNHNV and CDR2 YYDKDF (reference sequence). This CDR3 contains 15 residues. Written as DNA, the CDR3 is TGTGCCACCAGTAGAGAAAGGGGGCGGATGAATGAGCAGTTCTTC. Amino acid sequence: CATSRERGRMNEQFF.

The chain's CDR3 is CASRGPYNEQFF. CDR3 nucleotide sequence: TGTGCCAGCAGAGGACCCTACAATGAGCAGTTCTTC. The chain employs TRBV27 and TRBJ2-1; D not resolved. V lost 6 bases and J lost 2, with 5 bases in between. The CDR3 spans 12 residues. Per germline, CDR1 MNHEY and CDR2 SMNVEV (reference sequence).

V gene TRBV27 combines with J gene TRBJ1-2; D might be TRBD1 (5 bases). This CDR3 region has 14 residues. V was shortened by 1 base and J by 2 bases, with 8 bases between the two germline ends. Germline lookup yields CDR1 MNHEY and CDR2 SMNVEV (reference sequence). The CDR3 loop is CASSLLAGNYGYTF. The CDR3 coding sequence is TGTGCCAGCAGTTTATTGGCAGGGAACTATGGCTACACCTTC.

The J gene is TRBJ1-5, the V gene TRBV5-6, with unresolved D. Trimming shortened V by 8 bases and J by 6 bases, and 21 bases separated the two germline ends. Germline lookup yields CDR1 SGHDT and CDR2 YYEEEE. The CDR3 totals 15 residues. As DNA, the CDR3 is TGTGCCAGTTCCCTCGGGATCTCCTCCGGTCAGCCCCAGCATTTT. Translating gives CASSLGISSGQPQHF.

This clonotype was seen repeatedly, ten times or more. The CDR3 loop is CSVIGSQETQYF. The CDR3 DNA is TGCAGCGTTATAGGGAGCCAAGAGACCCAGTACTTC. The chain employs TRBV29-1 and TRBJ2-5; the D gene is possibly TRBD2 (5 bases). With 5 bases removed from V and 1 base from J, the gap between germline ends came to 8 bases. The CDR3 consists of 12 residues. In germline, CDR1 is SQVTM, CDR2 ANQGSEA.

The chain is built from TRBV28 and TRBJ2-3, with a possible D match to TRBD2 (5 bases). V lost 6 bases, J lost 4 bases, and 17 bases lay in between. CDR3 length: 15 residues. Germline V gives CDR1 MDHEN, CDR2 SYDVKM. The CDR3: CASSLSLGSADTQYF. The CDR3 region has the DNA TGTGCCAGCAGCCTTTCACTAGGGAGCGCAGATACGCAGTATTTT. Based on the CDR3 plus reference TRBV28 and TRBJ2-3, the full variable domain is DVKVTQSSRYLVKRTGEKVFLECVQDMDHENMFWYRQDPGLGLRLIYFSYDVKMKEKGDIPEGYSVSREKKERFSLILESASTNQTSMYLCASSLSLGSADTQYFGPGTRLTVL.

This chain uses TRBV18 with TRBJ2-7; no reliable D call. The J call could be wrong; TRBJ2-5 is a better fit for the DNA end. The germline V gene has CDR1 KGHSH and CDR2 LQKENI. The CDR3 has 15 residues. The CDR3 region is CASSPASGIQETQYF. The CDR3 bases are TGTGCCAGCTCACCGGCGTCTGGGATCCAAGAGACCCAGTACTTC.